A single sample is the source of the 22 T cell receptor beta chains below, sequenced in a study of T-cell memory formation after mild COVID-19. Using its own MiXCR run on the 5' RACE reads, TCRdb lists one record per CDR3 protein. The sample lists fewer than 50,000 distinct CDR3 sequences; 7.3% were seen once. Material for sequencing was PBMCs or a T cell subset sorted from them (not recorded which). The receptors shown here come from a man aged 18-30 years who had mild COVID-19 (a few samples of this study predate the infection). Cell type and time point are not known.

As concerns this clonotype: A much more abundant neighbour one base away suggests this may be a read error. V usage is TRBV12-3 or TRBV12-4 and J usage is TRBJ2-3; 9 bases are a match to TRBD1. V lost 10 bases to trimming and J lost 6 bases; unmatched junction nucleotides: 17. The CDR3 runs 16 residues. This CDR3 is CATEFLWGQGWDTQYF. CDR3 nucleotides: TGTGCCACTGAATTTTTGTGGGGACAGGGTTGGGATACGCAGTATTTT.

The CDR3 protein is CASSYGQGFSGNTIYF. CDR3 nucleotide sequence: TGTGCCAGCAGCTACGGCCAGGGCTTTTCTGGAAACACCATATATTTT. This chain uses TRBV7-8 with TRBJ1-3; tentative D call: TRBD1 (5 bases). The CDR3 totals 16 residues. Trimming took off 4 bases at V and 1 base at J, with 14 bases between the two ends. Germline loops: CDR1 SGHVS, CDR2 FQNEAQ.

This clonotype was detected only a few times. This chain links TRBV7-2 with TRBJ2-7; 12 bases match TRBD2. Germline V gene sequence: CDR1 SGHTA, CDR2 FQGNSA. The CDR3 loop spans 15 amino acids. Losses at the gene ends were 5 bases for V and 7 bases for J; bases not matched to a gene: 9. DNA of the CDR3: TGTGCCAGCAGCGGAGGACTAGCGGGGCGTCTTGAGCAGTACTTC. This codes for CASSGGLAGRLEQYF.

Of note for this clonotype: At one end, the junction sequence differs from germline, possibly due to a read error. The rearrangement links TRBV7-6 to TRBJ2-1, with 7 bases fitting TRBD1. This CDR3 has 15 amino acids. Germline V gives CDR1 SGHVS, CDR2 FNYEAQ. In DNA form, the CDR3 reads TGTGACAGCAGCTTAGGGGGACAGCACTACAATGAGCAGTTCTTC. This codes for CDSSLGGQHYNEQFF.

This clonotype has just a few counts. J is TRBJ1-2 and V is TRBV19, with 7 bases matching TRBD1. Looked up from germline, CDR1 is LNHDA and CDR2 is SQIVND (reference sequence). The CDR3 sequence is 16 residues long. Trimming took 5 bases from V and 3 from J; bases not matched to a gene: 12. The DNA of the CDR3 is TGTGCCAGTAGTTTCACCGGGACAGAGTTATACTATGGCTACACCTTC. Protein product: CASSFTGTELYYGYTF.

The chain recombines TRBV6-2 or TRBV6-3 with TRBJ2-3; no reliable D call. Germline V lookup: CDR1 MNHEY, CDR2 SVGEGT. There are 14 residues in the CDR3. V lost 2 bases to trimming and J lost 1 base, with 7 bases between them. As DNA, the CDR3 is TGTGCCAGCAGTTACCTGGATGGCACAGATACGCAGTATTTT. Amino acid sequence: CASSYLDGTDTQYF.

This sequence joins TRBV3-1 and TRBJ2-7; D tentatively fits TRBD1 or TRBD2 (5 bases each). Germline CDR1 reads LGHDT; CDR2 reads YNNKEL (reference sequence). This CDR3 is built from 15 residues. Trimming stripped 5 bases from V and 7 bases from J, with 21 bases between. This CDR3 is CASSVQFGTTSEQYF. The CDR3 region has the DNA TGTGCCAGCAGCGTCCAGTTCGGGACCACGTCAGAGCAGTACTTC.

The chain uses TRBV12-3 or TRBV12-4 and TRBJ2-2; D perhaps matches TRBD2 (5 bases). The V gene lost 2 bases and the J gene lost 2 bases, with 15 bases spanning the gap. This CDR3 comprises 17 residues. CDR3 protein: CASSLHPTGLNTGELFF. The CDR3 DNA is TGTGCCAGCAGTTTACATCCCACCGGACTTAACACCGGGGAGCTGTTTTTT.

The chain uses TRBV9 and TRBJ2-2; 8 nucleotides agree with TRBD2. CDR1 SGDLS and CDR2 YYNGEE come from the germline V gene. With 6 bases clipped from V and 4 bases from J, the junction kept 11 bases outside the gene matches. This CDR3 has 16 amino acids. The DNA of the CDR3 is TGTGCCAGCACCCGTTCCCCAGGGACTAGCACCGGGGAGCTGTTTTTT. Protein product: CASTRSPGTSTGELFF. The full variable domain, with the rest looked up from reference TRBV9 and TRBJ2-2, is DSGVTQTPKHLITATGQRVTLRCSPRSGDLSVYWYQQSLDQGLQFLIQYYNGEERAKGNILERFSAQQFPDLHSELNLSSLELGDSALYFCASTRSPGTSTGELFFGEGSRLTVL.

This clonotype was observed a handful of times. The chain recombines TRBV4-1 with TRBJ2-2; 8 bases fit TRBD1. J lost 7 bases, V lost 1 base, and 2 bases had no gene match. Germline-derived CDR1 and CDR2 are MGHRA and YSYEKL. The CDR3 sequence is 14 residues long. CDR3 in DNA: TGCGCCAGCAGCCAAGGACAGGGGAGCGGGGAGCTGTTTTTT. Its translation is CASSQGQGSGELFF.

The chain recombines TRBV5-6 with TRBJ2-1, with 7 bases matching TRBD1. After removal of 3 bases from V and 9 bases from J, the junction contained 12 bases not matched to a gene. The CDR3 is 15 amino acids. Germline V lookup: CDR1 SGHDT, CDR2 YYEEEE. CDR3 region: CASSSASQGYAEQFF. CDR3 sequence (DNA): TGTGCCAGCAGCTCGGCCTCACAGGGGTACGCTGAGCAGTTCTTC.

This clonotype was observed a handful of times. This chain connects TRBV7-2 to TRBJ2-1; TRBD2 matches at 12 bases. Losses at the gene ends were 0 bases for V and 1 base for J; bases not matched to a gene: 1. The CDR3 is 17 residues long. In germline, CDR1 is SGHTA, CDR2 FQGNSA. The CDR3 bases are TGTGCCAGCAGCTTAGCGGGGACTAGCGGGTCCTACAATGAGCAGTTCTTC. Translation gives CASSLAGTSGSYNEQFF.

The chain couples TRBV4-3 to TRBJ2-2; D is tentatively TRBD1 or TRBD2 (6 bases each). Trimming stripped 5 bases from V and 1 base from J, with 14 bases between. Germline lookup yields CDR1 LGHNA and CDR2 YSLEER. This CDR3 region has 16 residues. This chain's CDR3 is CASSYGGGRNTGELFF. The DNA of the CDR3 is TGCGCCAGCAGCTACGGAGGGGGGAGGAACACCGGGGAGCTGTTTTTT.

This clonotype was seen a few times. V is TRBV5-1 and J is TRBJ2-5; possible D gene TRBD2, 5 bases. Germline assignment: CDR1 SGHRS and CDR2 YFSETQ. V lost 0 bases and J 3 bases, leaving 6 bases between the germline ends. There are 13 residues in the CDR3. The CDR3 here is CASSLDGEETQYF. The CDR3 DNA reads as TGCGCCAGCAGCTTGGACGGGGAAGAGACCCAGTACTTC.

This clonotype is deemed medium-sized. V and J are TRBV20-1 and TRBJ1-6; D is unresolved. The germline gives CDR1 DFQATT, CDR2 SNEGSKA (reference sequence). Between the trimmed V and J ends, which lost 3 bases and 5 bases, there was a span of 2 bases. This CDR3 comprises 11 residues. The CDR3 DNA reads TGCAGTGCTAGCCATAATTCACCCCTCCACTTT. It yields the protein CSASHNSPLHF.

This chain uses TRBV20-1 with TRBJ2-6; D not resolved. In germline, CDR1 is DFQATT, CDR2 SNEGSKA (reference sequence). CDR3 length: 18 residues. Between the trimmed V and J ends, which lost 3 bases and 0 bases, there was a span of 18 bases. CDR3 DNA sequence: TGCAGTGCTAGGGCGCGACCGGTACAGAGCTCTGGGGCCAACGTCCTGACTTTC. Its translation: CSARARPVQSSGANVLTF.

This rearrangement joins TRBV7-2 to TRBJ2-2; D is unresolved. The germline V and J ends were trimmed by 3 bases and 3 bases, with 8 bases remaining between them. The germline CDR1 and CDR2 sequences are SGHTA and FQGNSA. The CDR3 is made up of 14 amino acids. In DNA, the CDR3 is TGTGCCAGCAGCTTGGCCTTGGACACCGGGGAGCTGTTTTTT. Translation: CASSLALDTGELFF.

This clonotype turned up a few times. The chain is built from TRBV5-1 and TRBJ1-1; 10 bases agree with TRBD1. V dropped 4 bases and J dropped 5; count of bases not matched to a gene: 2. Germline CDR1 and CDR2: SGHRS and YFSETQ. This CDR3 comprises 13 residues. CDR3 amino acids: CASSRGQGTEAFF. The CDR3 region has the DNA TGCGCCAGCAGCAGGGGACAGGGGACTGAAGCTTTCTTT.

Here the CDR3 DNA reads TGTGCCAGCAGCCCACCCCAAGAGACCCAGTACTTC. Encoded protein: CASSPPQETQYF. The chain couples TRBV7-2 to TRBJ2-5; unclear D gene. Germline loops: CDR1 SGHTA, CDR2 FQGNSA. The V gene lost 5 bases and the J gene lost 1 base, with 5 bases spanning the gap. This CDR3 contains 12 residues.

Ten or more counts support this clonotype. The chain combines TRBV7-9 with TRBJ2-5; unclear D gene. Per the germline V gene, CDR1 is SEHNR and CDR2 is FQNEAQ (reference sequence). The CDR3 sequence is 16 residues long. V lost 5 bases to trimming and J lost 0 bases, with 16 bases between them. The CDR3 protein is CASSRTSGQNQETQYF. The DNA of the CDR3 is TGTGCCAGCAGCCGAACGTCTGGGCAGAACCAAGAGACCCAGTACTTC.

There are many counts of this clonotype. This chain joins TRBV5-1 and TRBJ2-1, with D unresolved. This CDR3 has 15 amino acids. V lost 3 bases and J lost 0, with 10 bases in between. CDR1 is SGHRS and CDR2 is YFSETQ in the germline V gene. For the CDR3, the DNA is TGCGCCAGCAGCTCCGACGGTAGCTCCTACAATGAGCAGTTCTTC. It codes for CASSSDGSSYNEQFF.

This rearrangement joins TRBV28 to TRBJ1-1; D is perhaps TRBD1 (6 bases). CDR1 is MDHEN, CDR2 SYDVKM, per germline. This CDR3 has 12 residues. Trimming removed 6 bases at V and 7 bases at J, with 12 bases between. CDR3 residues: CASRSRGLEAFF. The CDR3 DNA sequence: TGTGCCAGCAGATCCAGGGGCCTTGAAGCTTTCTTT.